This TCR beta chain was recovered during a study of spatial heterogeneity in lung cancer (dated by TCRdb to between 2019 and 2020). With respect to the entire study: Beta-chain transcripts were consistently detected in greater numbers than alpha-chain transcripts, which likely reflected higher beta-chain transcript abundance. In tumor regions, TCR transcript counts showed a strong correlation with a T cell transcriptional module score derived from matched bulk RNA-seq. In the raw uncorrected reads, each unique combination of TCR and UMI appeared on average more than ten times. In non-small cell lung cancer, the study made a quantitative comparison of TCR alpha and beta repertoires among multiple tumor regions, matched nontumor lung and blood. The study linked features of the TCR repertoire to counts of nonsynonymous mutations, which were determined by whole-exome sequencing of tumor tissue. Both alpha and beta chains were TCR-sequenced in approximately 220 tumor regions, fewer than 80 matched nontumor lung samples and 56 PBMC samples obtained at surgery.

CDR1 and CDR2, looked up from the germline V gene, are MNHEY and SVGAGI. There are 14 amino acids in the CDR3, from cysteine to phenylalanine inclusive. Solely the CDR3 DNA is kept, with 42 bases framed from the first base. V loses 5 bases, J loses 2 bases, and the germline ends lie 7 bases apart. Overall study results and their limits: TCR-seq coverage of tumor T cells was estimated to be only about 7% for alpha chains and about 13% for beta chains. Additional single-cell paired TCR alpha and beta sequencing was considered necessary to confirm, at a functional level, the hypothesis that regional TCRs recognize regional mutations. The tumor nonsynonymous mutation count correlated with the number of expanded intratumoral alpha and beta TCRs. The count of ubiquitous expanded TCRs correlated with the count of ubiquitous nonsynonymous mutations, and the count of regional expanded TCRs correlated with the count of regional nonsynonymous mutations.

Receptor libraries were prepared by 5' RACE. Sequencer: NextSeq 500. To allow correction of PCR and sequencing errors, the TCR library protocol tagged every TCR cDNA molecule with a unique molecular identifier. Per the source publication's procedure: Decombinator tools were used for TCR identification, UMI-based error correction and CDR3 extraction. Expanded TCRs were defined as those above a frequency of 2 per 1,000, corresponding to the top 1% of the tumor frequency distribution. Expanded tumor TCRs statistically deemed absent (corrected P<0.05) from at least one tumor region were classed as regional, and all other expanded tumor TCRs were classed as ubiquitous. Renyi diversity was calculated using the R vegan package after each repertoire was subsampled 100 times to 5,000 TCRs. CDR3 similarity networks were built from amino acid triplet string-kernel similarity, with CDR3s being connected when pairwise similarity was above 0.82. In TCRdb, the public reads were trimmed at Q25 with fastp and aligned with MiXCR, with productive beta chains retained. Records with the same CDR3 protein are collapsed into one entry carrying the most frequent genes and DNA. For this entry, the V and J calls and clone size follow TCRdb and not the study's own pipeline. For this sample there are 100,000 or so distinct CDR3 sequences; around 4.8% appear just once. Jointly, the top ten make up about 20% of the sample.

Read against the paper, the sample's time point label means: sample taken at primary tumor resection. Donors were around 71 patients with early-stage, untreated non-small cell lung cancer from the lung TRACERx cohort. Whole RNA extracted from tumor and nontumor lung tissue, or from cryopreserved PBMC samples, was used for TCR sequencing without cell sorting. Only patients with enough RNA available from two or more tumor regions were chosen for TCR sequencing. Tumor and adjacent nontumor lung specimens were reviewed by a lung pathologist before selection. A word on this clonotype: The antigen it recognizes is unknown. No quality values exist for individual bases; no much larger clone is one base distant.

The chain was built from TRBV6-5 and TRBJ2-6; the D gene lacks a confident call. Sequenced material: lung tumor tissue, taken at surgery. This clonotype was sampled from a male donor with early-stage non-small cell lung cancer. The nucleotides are TGTGCCAGCAGTCTTGCTCCTGGGGCCAACGTCCTGACTTTC. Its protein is CASSLAPGANVLTF.